The sequence of this TCR beta chain was determined in a study of CD8+ T cells in alopecia areata. Across the whole study: Treated patients took oral tofacitinib at 5 to 10 mg twice daily.

Germline V gene lookup returns CDR1 SGDLS and CDR2 YYNGEE. Losses at the gene ends were 0 bases for V and 6 bases for J; bases not matched to a gene: 2. CDR3 length: 14 amino acids. Sequencing used cDNA as its template, made by extracting RNA and reverse transcribing it. Sequencing used immunoSEQ multiplex PCR; TCRdb keeps in-frame clones, though not all of them. The sample holds around 250,000 clones, about 68% seen once. CD4+ and CD8+ T cells were sorted from PBMCs. Study-wide points: Clonality in lesional scalp, especially alopecia totalis/universalis, exceeded that of normal scalp. Scalp sequencing captures resident alphabeta T cells of normal skin too.

About this clone itself: What it binds is not known.

The chain couples TRBV9 to TRBJ2-4; 8 bases are shared with TRBD2. The source is a human donor with alopecia areata. Specimen: CD4+ T cells sorted from blood, collected at week 0. The CDR3 is CASSVGLAGNIQYF. CDR3 coding DNA: TGTGCCAGCAGCGTAGGGCTAGCGGGAAACATTCAGTACTTC.